This entry lists 5 T cell receptor beta chains sequenced from one sample in a study of cytomegalovirus exposure and HLA in healthy donors. The repertoire was sequenced with immunoSEQ multiplex PCR; TCRdb's copy has only in-frame clones and lacks some. The top ten hold roughly 6.7% of the sample, which has 130,000 to 150,000 clones, 70% to 90% seen once. Sequencing was performed on PBMCs. These receptors were collected from a woman aged 25 to 45 in good health and CMV-seropositive.

The CDR3 sequence is CASSQTGGPGTQYF. The DNA for the CDR3 is TGTGCCAGCAGCCAGACGGGAGGTCCGGGTACGCAGTATTTT. This chain joins TRBV7-8 and TRBJ2-3, with 7 positions matching TRBD2. There are 14 residues in the CDR3. In germline, CDR1 is SGHVS, CDR2 FQNEAQ. The J segment lost 8 bases and the V segment lost 5 bases, leaving 10 bases of the junction unmatched.

V and J are TRBV7-6 and TRBJ2-5; 8 bases are a match to TRBD1. The CDR3 consists of 13 residues. CDR1 is SGHVS and CDR2 is FNYEAQ in the germline V gene. V lost 3 bases to trimming and J lost 4 bases; unmatched junction nucleotides: 1. The CDR3 bases are TGTGCCAGCAGCTTGACAGGGGTAGAGACCCAGTACTTC. This gives the protein CASSLTGVETQYF.

J is TRBJ2-7 and V is TRBV10-2; D not certain. V lost 9 bases, J lost 4 bases, and 31 bases lay in between. The CDR3 spans 18 residues. The germline V gene has CDR1 WSHSY and CDR2 SAAADI. Here the CDR3 reads CASSAVGKVRRVAYEQYF. DNA for the CDR3: TGCGCCAGTTCTGCTGTAGGAAAAGTCCGGAGAGTCGCTTACGAGCAGTACTTC.

This clone occurred once. This chain uses TRBV5-1 with TRBJ1-1, with no clear D. Between the trimmed V and J ends, which lost 6 bases and 1 base, there was a span of 10 bases. CDR1 and CDR2 (germline): SGHRS, YFSETQ. This CDR3 has 13 residues. Written as DNA, the CDR3 is TGCGCCAGCACAGAGGCGGGGAACACTGAAGCTTTCTTT. Amino acids: CASTEAGNTEAFF.

The rearrangement uses TRBV15 and TRBJ2-7; 9 bases are a match to TRBD1. Germline-derived CDR1 and CDR2 are LNHNV and YYDKDF (reference sequence). Trimming removed 2 bases from V and 2 bases from J; junction bases left unmatched: 1. This CDR3 is built from 14 residues. The CDR3 region has the DNA TGTGCCACCAGCAGACGGGACAGGGCCTACGAGCAGTACTTC. It codes for CATSRRDRAYEQYF.